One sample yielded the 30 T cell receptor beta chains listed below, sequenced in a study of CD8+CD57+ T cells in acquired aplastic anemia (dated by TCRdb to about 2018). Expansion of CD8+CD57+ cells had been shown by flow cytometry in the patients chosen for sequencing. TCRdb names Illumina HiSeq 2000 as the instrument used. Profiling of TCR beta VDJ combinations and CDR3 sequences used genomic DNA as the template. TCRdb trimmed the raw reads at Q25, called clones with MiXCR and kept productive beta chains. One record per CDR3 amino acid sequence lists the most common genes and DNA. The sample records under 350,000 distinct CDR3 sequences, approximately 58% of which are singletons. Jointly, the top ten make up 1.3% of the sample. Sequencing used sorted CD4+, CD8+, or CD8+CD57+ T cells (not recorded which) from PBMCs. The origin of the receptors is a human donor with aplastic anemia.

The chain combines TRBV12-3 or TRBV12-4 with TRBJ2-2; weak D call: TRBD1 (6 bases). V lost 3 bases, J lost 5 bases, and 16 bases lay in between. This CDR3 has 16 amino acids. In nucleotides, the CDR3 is TGTGCCAGCAGTTTGAGACAATGGGGGCAAACCGGGGAGCTGTTTTTT. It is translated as CASSLRQWGQTGELFF.

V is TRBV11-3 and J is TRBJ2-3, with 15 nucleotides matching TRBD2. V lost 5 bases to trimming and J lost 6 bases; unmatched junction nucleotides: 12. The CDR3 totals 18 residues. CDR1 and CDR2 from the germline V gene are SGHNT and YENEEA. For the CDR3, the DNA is TGTGCCAGCAGCCCCGGGACTAGCGGGAGGTCCGGCTGGGATACGCAGTATTTT. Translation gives CASSPGTSGRSGWDTQYF.

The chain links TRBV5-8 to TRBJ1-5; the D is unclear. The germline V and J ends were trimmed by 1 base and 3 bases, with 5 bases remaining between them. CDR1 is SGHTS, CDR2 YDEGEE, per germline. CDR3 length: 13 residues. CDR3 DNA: TGTGCCAGCAGCTTGCAGACCAATCAGCCCCAGCATTTT. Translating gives CASSLQTNQPQHF. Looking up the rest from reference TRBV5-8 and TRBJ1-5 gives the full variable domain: EAGVTQSPTHLIKTRGQQATLRCSPISGHTSVYWYQQALGLGLQFLLWYDEGEERNRGNFPPRFSGRQFPNYSSELNVNALELEDSALYLCASSLQTNQPQHFGDGTRLSIL.

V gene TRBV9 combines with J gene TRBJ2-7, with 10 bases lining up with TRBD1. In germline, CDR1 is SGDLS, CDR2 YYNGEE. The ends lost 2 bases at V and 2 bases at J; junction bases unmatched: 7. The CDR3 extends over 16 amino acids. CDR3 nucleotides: TGTGCCAGCAGCGTCTCCCCCGGGACAGGGGCCTACGAGCAGTACTTC. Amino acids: CASSVSPGTGAYEQYF.

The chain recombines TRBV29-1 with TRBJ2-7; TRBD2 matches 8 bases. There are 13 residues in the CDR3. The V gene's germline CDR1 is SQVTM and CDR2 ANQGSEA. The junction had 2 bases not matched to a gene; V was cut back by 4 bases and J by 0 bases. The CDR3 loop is CSVGLATSYEQYF. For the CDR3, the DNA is TGCAGCGTTGGACTAGCGACCTCCTACGAGCAGTACTTC.

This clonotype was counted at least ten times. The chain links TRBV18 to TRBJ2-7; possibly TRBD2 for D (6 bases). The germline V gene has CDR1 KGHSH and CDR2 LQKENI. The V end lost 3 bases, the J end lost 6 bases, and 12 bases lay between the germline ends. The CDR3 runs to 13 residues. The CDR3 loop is CASSPPGGSEQYF. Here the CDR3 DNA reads TGTGCCAGCTCACCCCCCGGAGGGAGCGAGCAGTACTTC.

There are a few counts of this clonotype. The CDR3 spells CASSLNGKETQYF. CDR3 coding DNA: TGTGCCAGCAGCTTAAACGGAAAAGAGACCCAGTACTTC. V gene TRBV7-8 combines with J gene TRBJ2-5; D gene unclear. There are 13 residues in the CDR3. V was cut by 2 bases and J by 3 bases, with 7 bases left in between. In germline, CDR1 is SGHVS, CDR2 FQNEAQ. Drawing the rest from reference TRBV7-8 and TRBJ2-5, the complete variable domain is GAGVSQSPRYKVAKRGQDVALRCDPISGHVSLFWYQQALGQGPEFLTYFQNEAQLDKSGLPSDRFFAERPEGSVSTLKIQRTQQEDSAVYLCASSLNGKETQYFGPGTRLLVL.

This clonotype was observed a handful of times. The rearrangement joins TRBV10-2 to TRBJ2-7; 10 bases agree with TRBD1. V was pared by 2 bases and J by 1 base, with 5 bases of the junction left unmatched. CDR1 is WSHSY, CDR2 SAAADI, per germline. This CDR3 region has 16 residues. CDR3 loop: CASSEEGTGASYEQYF. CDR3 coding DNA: TGCGCCAGCAGTGAGGAAGGGACAGGGGCATCCTACGAGCAGTACTTC.

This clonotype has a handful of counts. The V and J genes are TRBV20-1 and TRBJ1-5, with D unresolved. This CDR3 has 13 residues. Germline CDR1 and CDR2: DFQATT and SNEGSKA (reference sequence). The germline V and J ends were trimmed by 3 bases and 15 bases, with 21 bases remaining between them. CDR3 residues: CSAREVNLLVSHF. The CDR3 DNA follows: TGCAGTGCTAGGGAGGTAAATCTCCTGGTCTCGCATTTT.

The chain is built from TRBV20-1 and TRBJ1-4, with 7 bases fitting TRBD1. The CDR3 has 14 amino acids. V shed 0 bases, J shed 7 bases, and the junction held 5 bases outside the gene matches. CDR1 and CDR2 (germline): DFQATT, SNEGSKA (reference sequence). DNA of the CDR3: TGCAGTGCTAGAGATCTTCAGGGGGGTGAAAAACTGTTTTTT. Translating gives CSARDLQGGEKLFF.

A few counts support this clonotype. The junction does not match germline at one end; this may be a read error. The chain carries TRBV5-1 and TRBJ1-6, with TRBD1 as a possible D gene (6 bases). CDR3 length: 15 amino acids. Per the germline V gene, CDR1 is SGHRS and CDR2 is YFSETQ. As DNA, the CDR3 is TGTGCCAGCAGCTTGGAGGGCAGGGGAGGGTCACCCCTCCACTTT. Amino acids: CASSLEGRGGSPLHF.

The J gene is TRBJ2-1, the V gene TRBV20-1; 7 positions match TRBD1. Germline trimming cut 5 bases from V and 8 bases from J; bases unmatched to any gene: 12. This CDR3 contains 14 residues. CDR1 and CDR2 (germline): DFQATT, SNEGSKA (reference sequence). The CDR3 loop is CSAGTDRSGHEQFF. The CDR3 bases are TGCAGTGCTGGAACGGACAGGTCTGGTCATGAGCAGTTCTTC.

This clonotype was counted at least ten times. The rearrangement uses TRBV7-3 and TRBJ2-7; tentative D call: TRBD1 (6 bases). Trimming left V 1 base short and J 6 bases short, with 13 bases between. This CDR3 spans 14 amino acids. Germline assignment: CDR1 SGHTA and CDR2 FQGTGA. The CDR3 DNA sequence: TGTGCCAGCAGCTTAAATGCAGGGGAGAGCGAGCAGTACTTC. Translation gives CASSLNAGESEQYF.

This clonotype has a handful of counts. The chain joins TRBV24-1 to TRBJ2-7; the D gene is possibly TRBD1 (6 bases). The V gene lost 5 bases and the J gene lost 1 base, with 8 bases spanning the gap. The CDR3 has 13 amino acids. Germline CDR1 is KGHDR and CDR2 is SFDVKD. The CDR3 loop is CATSATGSYEQYF. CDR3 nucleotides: TGTGCCACCAGTGCAACAGGGTCCTACGAGCAGTACTTC.

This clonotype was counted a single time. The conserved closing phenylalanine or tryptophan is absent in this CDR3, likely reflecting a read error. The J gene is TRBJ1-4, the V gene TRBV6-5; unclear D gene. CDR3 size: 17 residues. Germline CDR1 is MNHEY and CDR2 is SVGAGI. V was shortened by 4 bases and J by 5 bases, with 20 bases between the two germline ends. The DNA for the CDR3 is TGTGCCAGCAGTTTCCGGGGAGGAATCCGTCCCAATGAAAAACTGTTTCTC. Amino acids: CASSFRGGIRPNEKLFL.

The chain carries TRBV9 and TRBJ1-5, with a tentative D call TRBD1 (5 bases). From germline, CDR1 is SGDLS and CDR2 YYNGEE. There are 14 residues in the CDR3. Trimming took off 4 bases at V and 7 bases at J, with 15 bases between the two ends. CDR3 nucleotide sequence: TGTGCCAGCAGCCTGACAGTGGGGTACCAGCCCCAGCATTTT. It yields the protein CASSLTVGYQPQHF.

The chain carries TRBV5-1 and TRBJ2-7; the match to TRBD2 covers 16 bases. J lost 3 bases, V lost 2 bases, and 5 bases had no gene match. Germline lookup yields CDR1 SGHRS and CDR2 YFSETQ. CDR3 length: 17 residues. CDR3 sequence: CASSLGTSGGVVYEQYF. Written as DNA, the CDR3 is TGCGCCAGCAGCTTAGGGACTAGCGGGGGGGTTGTCTACGAGCAGTACTTC.

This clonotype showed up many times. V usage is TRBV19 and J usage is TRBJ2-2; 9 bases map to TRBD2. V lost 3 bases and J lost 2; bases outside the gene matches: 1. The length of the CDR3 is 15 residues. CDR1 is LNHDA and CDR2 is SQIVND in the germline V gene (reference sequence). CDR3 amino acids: CASSMTSGNTGELFF. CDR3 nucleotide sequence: TGTGCCAGTAGTATGACTAGCGGTAACACCGGGGAGCTGTTTTTT. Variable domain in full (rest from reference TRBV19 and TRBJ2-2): DGGITQSPKYLFRKEGQNVTLSCEQNLNHDAMYWYRQDPGQGLRLIYYSQIVNDFQKGDIAEGYSVSREKKESFPLTVTSAQKNPTAFYLCASSMTSGNTGELFFGEGSRLTVL.

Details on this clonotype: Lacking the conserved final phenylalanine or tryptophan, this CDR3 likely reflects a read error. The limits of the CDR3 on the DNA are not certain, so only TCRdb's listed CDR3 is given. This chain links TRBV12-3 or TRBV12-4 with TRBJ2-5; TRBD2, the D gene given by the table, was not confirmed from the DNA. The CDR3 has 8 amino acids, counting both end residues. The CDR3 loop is CASSSRTS.

CDR3 nucleotide sequence: TGTGCCAGCAGCCCACGTCCCGGGACAGGGTACGAGCAGTACTTC. Amino acids: CASSPRPGTGYEQYF. The chain has TRBV7-9 and TRBJ2-7; 9 bases fit TRBD1. This CDR3 comprises 15 residues. Germline trimming cut 5 bases from V and 4 bases from J; bases unmatched to any gene: 9. Germline CDR1 SEHNR, CDR2 FQNEAQ (reference sequence).

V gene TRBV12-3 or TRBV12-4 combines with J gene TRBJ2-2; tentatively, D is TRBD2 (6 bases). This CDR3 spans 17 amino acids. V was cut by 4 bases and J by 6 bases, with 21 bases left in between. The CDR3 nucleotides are TGTGCCAGCAGTTCCTCGGGACGGGGGTTATCATCCGGGGAGCTGTTTTTT. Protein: CASSSSGRGLSSGELFF.

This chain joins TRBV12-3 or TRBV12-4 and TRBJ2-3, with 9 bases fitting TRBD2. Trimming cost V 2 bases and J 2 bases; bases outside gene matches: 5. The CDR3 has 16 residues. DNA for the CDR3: TGTGCCAGCAGTTTACGTCTAGCGGGGCCCACAGATACGCAGTATTTT. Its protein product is CASSLRLAGPTDTQYF.

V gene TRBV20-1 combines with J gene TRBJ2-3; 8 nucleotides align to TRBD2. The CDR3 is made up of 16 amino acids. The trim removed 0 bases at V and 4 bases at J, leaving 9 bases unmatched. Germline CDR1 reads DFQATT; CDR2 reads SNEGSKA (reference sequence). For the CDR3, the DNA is TGCAGTGCTAGAGATGGGAGTAGCGGGATTTCAGATACGCAGTATTTT. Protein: CSARDGSSGISDTQYF.

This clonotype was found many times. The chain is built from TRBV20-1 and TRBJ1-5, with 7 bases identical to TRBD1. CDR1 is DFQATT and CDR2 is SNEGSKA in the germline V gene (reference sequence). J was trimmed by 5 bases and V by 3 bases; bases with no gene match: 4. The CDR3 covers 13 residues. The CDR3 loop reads CSARQGGDQPQHF. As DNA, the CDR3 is TGCAGTGCTAGGCAAGGGGGCGATCAGCCCCAGCATTTT.

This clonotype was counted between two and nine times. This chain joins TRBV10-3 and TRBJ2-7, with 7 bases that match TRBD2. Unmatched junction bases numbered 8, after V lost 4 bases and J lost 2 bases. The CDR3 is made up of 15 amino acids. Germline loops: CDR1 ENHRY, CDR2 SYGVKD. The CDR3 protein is CAISAPGRGAYEQYF. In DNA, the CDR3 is TGTGCCATCAGTGCCCCAGGACGGGGGGCCTACGAGCAGTACTTC.

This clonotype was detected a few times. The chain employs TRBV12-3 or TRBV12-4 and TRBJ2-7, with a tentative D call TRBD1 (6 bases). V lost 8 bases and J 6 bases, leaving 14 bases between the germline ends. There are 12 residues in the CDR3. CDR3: CASGRGGVEQYF. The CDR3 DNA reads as TGTGCCAGCGGCAGGGGCGGAGTCGAGCAGTACTTC.

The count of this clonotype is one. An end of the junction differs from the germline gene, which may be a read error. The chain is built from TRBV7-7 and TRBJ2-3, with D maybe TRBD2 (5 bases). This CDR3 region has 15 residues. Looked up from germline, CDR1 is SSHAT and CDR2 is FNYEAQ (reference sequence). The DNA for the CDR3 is TGTGCTAGCAGCTTAGGACTGGAAGACACAGATACGCAGTATTTT. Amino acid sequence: CASSLGLEDTDTQYF.

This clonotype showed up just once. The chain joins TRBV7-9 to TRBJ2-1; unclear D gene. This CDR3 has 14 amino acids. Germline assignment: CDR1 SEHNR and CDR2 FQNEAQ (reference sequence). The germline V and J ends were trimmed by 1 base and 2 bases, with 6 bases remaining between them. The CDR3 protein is CASSLVQPYNEQFF. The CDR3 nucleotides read TGTGCCAGCAGCTTAGTCCAGCCCTACAATGAGCAGTTCTTC.

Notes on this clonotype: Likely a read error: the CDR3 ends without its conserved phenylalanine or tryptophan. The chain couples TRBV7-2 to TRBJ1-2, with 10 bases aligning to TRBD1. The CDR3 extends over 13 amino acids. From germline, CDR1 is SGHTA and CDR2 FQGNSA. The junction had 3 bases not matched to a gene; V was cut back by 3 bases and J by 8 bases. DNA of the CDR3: TGTGCCAGCAGCTTGGAGGGACAGGGGGGCTACACCCTC. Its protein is CASSLEGQGGYTL.

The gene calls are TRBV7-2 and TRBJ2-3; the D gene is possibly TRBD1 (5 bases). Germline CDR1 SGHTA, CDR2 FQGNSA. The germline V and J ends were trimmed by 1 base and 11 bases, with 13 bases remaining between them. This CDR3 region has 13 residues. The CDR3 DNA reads TGTGCCAGCAGCTTAGTTTTGTGCAGGGTGCAGTATTTT. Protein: CASSLVLCRVQYF.